A single sample gave rise to the 27 T cell receptor beta chains below, sequenced in a study of T-cell reconstitution after alpha-beta-depleted transplantation in children (TCRdb year 2016). Per the publication, the treatment or condition label means: allogeneic hematopoietic cell transplantation with graft depleted of TCRalphabeta T cells and CD19 B cells. The receptor library was made with PCR. Sequencing used an Illumina HiSeq 2500. TCR libraries were prepared with molecular barcoding, using unique molecular identifiers to normalize TCRbeta repertoire quantification. The raw public data were reprocessed by TCRdb itself: fastp quality trimming at Q25, MiXCR clonotype calling, in-frame beta chains only. Each record represents a unique CDR3 protein, reported with the most common genes and DNA among its rows. The sample table shows 800,000 to 1,000,000 distinct CDR3 sequences, and 25% to 35% are seen once. The ten largest clones represent more than 25% of the sample.

The specimen comprised PBMCs, mostly from graft donor cells, sampled 360 days after TCRalphabeta/CD19-depleted stem cell transplant. These receptors all come from a boy younger than two who had a stem cell transplant for SCID, so the T cells may come from the graft donor.

The V gene is TRBV10-2, the J gene TRBJ2-7, with 12 bases aligning to TRBD2. Germline lookup yields CDR1 WSHSY and CDR2 SAAADI. V was pared by 6 bases and J by 4 bases, with 7 bases of the junction left unmatched. The CDR3 covers 15 residues. Here the CDR3 DNA reads TGCGCCAGCAGCGCTACTAGCGGGGGGCCGTACGAGCAGTACTTC. It codes for CASSATSGGPYEQYF.

The rearrangement links TRBV7-9 to TRBJ2-7, with D possibly TRBD2 on 5 matching bases. Germline loops: CDR1 SEHNR, CDR2 FQNEAQ (reference sequence). V was trimmed by 1 base and J by 6 bases, leaving 13 bases between them. CDR3 length: 14 residues. CDR3 in amino acids: CASSLVISGSEQYF. The DNA for the CDR3 is TGTGCCAGCAGCTTAGTTATTTCGGGGAGCGAGCAGTACTTC. Variable domain in full (rest from reference TRBV7-9 and TRBJ2-7): DTGVSQNPRHKITKRGQNVTFRCDPISEHNRLYWYRQTLGQGPEFLTYFQNEAQLEKSRLLSDRFSAERPKGSFSTLEIQRTEQGDSAMYLCASSLVISGSEQYFGPGTRLTVT.

The DNA of the CDR3 is TGTGCCAGCAGTTTCGGGGACCGCCGGCCCCAAGAGACCCAGTACTTC. It encodes CASSFGDRRPQETQYF. This chain connects TRBV12-3 or TRBV12-4 to TRBJ2-5, with D possibly called TRBD1 or TRBD2 (5 bases each). Trimming removed 3 bases from V and 1 base from J, with 15 bases in between. CDR3 length equals 16 residues.

The CDR3 region has the DNA TGTGCCAGCATTCCCCTTCTGGCCAGCACTGGGGAGCTGTTTTTT. This encodes CASIPLLASTGELFF. The genes are TRBV6-1 and TRBJ2-2; D uncertain. This CDR3 is built from 15 residues. The germline V gene encodes CDR1 MNHNS and CDR2 SASEGT. The ends were cut back, 7 bases at V and 8 bases at J, with 20 bases in the middle.

This clonotype was counted between two and nine times. The chain carries TRBV7-3 and TRBJ1-4; 7 bases match TRBD1. Germline values: CDR1 SGHTA, CDR2 FQGTGA. V was clipped by 1 base and J by 5 bases; unmatched bases: 7. CDR3 length: 16 amino acids. The CDR3 loop is CASSLKLGQINEKLFF. The CDR3 DNA reads TGTGCCAGCAGCTTAAAGCTGGGACAGATCAATGAAAAACTGTTTTTT.

CDR3 coding DNA: TGTGCCAGCAGTTGGGCCGGCGCCTATGGCTACACCTTC. Amino acid sequence: CASSWAGAYGYTF. J is TRBJ1-2 and V is TRBV6-5; no definite D call. Trimming pared 4 bases from V and 4 bases from J, leaving 10 bases between. This CDR3 has 13 residues. Germline CDR1 and CDR2: MNHEY and SVGAGI.

This clonotype was seen only once. This chain joins TRBV12-3 or TRBV12-4 and TRBJ2-1; D uncertain. CDR3 length equals 15 residues. The ends were cut back, 2 bases at V and 4 bases at J, with 12 bases in the middle. The CDR3 here is CASSLYQVGYNEQFF. CDR3 in DNA: TGTGCCAGCAGTTTATACCAGGTCGGGTACAATGAGCAGTTCTTC.

This rearrangement joins TRBV19 to TRBJ2-6; D ambiguous. This CDR3 is built from 15 residues. Trimming stripped 6 bases from V and 2 bases from J, with 11 bases between. The V gene's germline CDR1 is LNHDA and CDR2 SQIVND (reference sequence). The CDR3 spells CASRERQTGANVLTF. The CDR3 DNA reads as TGTGCCAGTAGGGAACGACAAACTGGGGCCAACGTCCTGACTTTC.

This clonotype was seen only a few times. The gene calls are TRBV2 and TRBJ2-7, with 8 bases aligning to TRBD1. Germline CDR1 is SNHLY and CDR2 is FYNNEI. The CDR3 covers 13 residues. Trimming at V came to 3 bases and at J to 3 bases, leaving 1 base not matched to a gene. The CDR3 reads CASSETGVYEQYF. In DNA, the CDR3 is TGTGCCAGCAGTGAGACAGGGGTCTACGAGCAGTACTTC. Variable domain in full (rest from reference TRBV2 and TRBJ2-7): EPEVTQTPSHQVTQMGQEVILRCVPISNHLYFYWYRQILGQKVEFLVSFYNNEISEKSEIFDDQFSVERPDGSNFTLKIRSTKLEDSAMYFCASSETGVYEQYFGPGTRLTVT.

This clonotype has a count of ten or more. This sequence joins TRBV5-5 and TRBJ2-7, with a possible D match to TRBD1 (6 bases). Germline V gene data show CDR1 as SGHKS and CDR2 as YYEKEE (reference sequence). The CDR3 runs 13 residues. V lost 5 bases and J lost 4, with 13 bases in between. The CDR3 DNA sequence: TGTGCCAGCAGACAGGGACAAGTTTACGAGCAGTACTTC. Amino acids: CASRQGQVYEQYF.

This clonotype was seen more than once but under ten times. The V call is TRBV4-2, the J call TRBJ2-5; 9 bases agree with TRBD1. The CDR3 is 14 residues long. Germline CDR1 and CDR2: LGHNA and YNFKEQ. Trimming cost V 3 bases and J 2 bases; bases outside gene matches: 1. The CDR3 region is CASSHDRGQETQYF. DNA for the CDR3: TGTGCCAGCAGCCATGACAGGGGGCAAGAGACCCAGTACTTC.

This clonotype was detected only a few times. The chain combines TRBV20-1 with TRBJ1-1; 7 nucleotides agree with TRBD1. Losses at the gene ends were 3 bases for V and 0 bases for J; bases not matched to a gene: 4. Germline CDR1 reads DFQATT; CDR2 reads SNEGSKA (reference sequence). CDR3 length equals 14 residues. In DNA form, the CDR3 reads TGCAGTGCTAGGAGGGGGCATCTGAACACTGAAGCTTTCTTT. This sequence encodes CSARRGHLNTEAFF.

This clonotype was seen a few times. The rearrangement uses TRBV20-1 and TRBJ1-5; D unclear. The CDR3 is 16 amino acids. The germline V gene has CDR1 DFQATT and CDR2 SNEGSKA (reference sequence). Trimming cost V 1 base and J 2 bases, with 15 bases left between them. Here the CDR3 DNA reads TGCAGTGCTAGAGGGGTGAGAGTTTCCGGCAATCAGCCCCAGCATTTT. It specifies CSARGVRVSGNQPQHF.

The rearrangement uses TRBV15 and TRBJ1-1; the match to TRBD1 covers 8 bases. V was pared by 2 bases and J by 8 bases, with 10 bases of the junction left unmatched. This CDR3 contains 15 residues. Germline CDR1 and CDR2: LNHNV and YYDKDF (reference sequence). CDR3 nucleotide sequence: TGTGCCACCAGCAGACCCCGACAGGGGACATCCGAAGCTTTCTTT. Encoded protein: CATSRPRQGTSEAFF. The variable domain in full, completed from reference TRBV15 and TRBJ1-1, reads DAMVIQNPRYQVTQFGKPVTLSCSQTLNHNVMYWYQQKSSQAPKLLFHYYDKDFNNEADTPDNFQSRRPNTSFCFLDIRSPGLGDTAMYLCATSRPRQGTSEAFFGQGTRLTVV.

This clonotype was counted at least ten times. The J gene is TRBJ2-1, the V gene TRBV14, with 9 bases aligning to TRBD1. The V and J ends lost 3 bases and 7 bases, in that order; junction bases with no gene match: 4. The CDR3 contains 14 residues. Germline V gives CDR1 SGHDN, CDR2 FVKESK. CDR3 sequence: CASSHYRGLNEQFF. CDR3 nucleotides: TGTGCCAGCAGCCACTACAGGGGGCTTAATGAGCAGTTCTTC.

The chain links TRBV3-1 to TRBJ1-3, with D unclear. The CDR3 is 15 residues long. In germline, CDR1 is LGHDT, CDR2 YNNKEL (reference sequence). The V end was cut by 2 bases, the J end by 2 bases, with 10 bases between. CDR3 nucleotide sequence: TGTGCCAGCAGCCAATTGTACAGACCTGGAAACACCATATATTTT. Protein sequence: CASSQLYRPGNTIYF.

This clonotype was observed a handful of times. The chain joins TRBV12-3 or TRBV12-4 to TRBJ1-2; D is undetermined. The ends were cut back, 4 bases at V and 12 bases at J, with 15 bases in the middle. This CDR3 spans 12 amino acids. The CDR3 coding sequence is TGTGCCAGCAGTTCACCGCTCGGGGAAAACACCTTC. This sequence encodes CASSSPLGENTF.

The sample holds many counts of this clonotype. J is TRBJ2-5 and V is TRBV5-5, with TRBD1 matching 7 bases. Germline trimming cut 0 bases from V and 3 bases from J; bases unmatched to any gene: 8. This CDR3 comprises 16 residues. Germline-derived CDR1 and CDR2 are SGHKS and YYEKEE (reference sequence). The CDR3 region has the DNA TGTGCCAGCAGCTTGGGCGCTAAGGACAGGAAAGAGACCCAGTACTTC. Amino acid sequence: CASSLGAKDRKETQYF. Full variable domain (remainder filled in from reference TRBV5-5 and TRBJ2-5): DAGVTQSPTHLIKTRGQQVTLRCSPISGHKSVSWYQQVLGQGPQFIFQYYEKEERGRGNFPDRFSARQFPNYSSELNVNALLLGDSALYLCASSLGAKDRKETQYFGPGTRLLVL.

V usage is TRBV18 and J usage is TRBJ2-5, with TRBD2 identical over 12 bases. CDR1 and CDR2 from the germline V gene are KGHSH and LQKENI. J lost 7 bases, V lost 3 bases, and 9 bases had no gene match. The CDR3 runs to 16 residues. DNA of the CDR3: TGTGCCAGCTCACCTGGACTAGCGGGGAAGGGCGCGACCCAGTACTTC. Translation gives CASSPGLAGKGATQYF.

This chain uses TRBV7-8 with TRBJ2-7, with 8 bases aligning to TRBD1. Germline values: CDR1 SGHVS, CDR2 FQNEAQ. V shed 0 bases and J 5 bases; nucleotides not matched to a gene: 6. This CDR3 has 15 amino acids. CDR3: CASSLARTGTHEQYF. Written as DNA, the CDR3 is TGTGCCAGCAGCTTAGCGCGGACAGGGACCCACGAGCAGTACTTC. Looking up the rest from reference TRBV7-8 and TRBJ2-7 gives the full variable domain: GAGVSQSPRYKVAKRGQDVALRCDPISGHVSLFWYQQALGQGPEFLTYFQNEAQLDKSGLPSDRFFAERPEGSVSTLKIQRTQQEDSAVYLCASSLARTGTHEQYFGPGTRLTVT.

This clonotype occurred a few times. The V and J genes are TRBV20-1 and TRBJ1-5; D gene uncertain. The CDR3 has 18 residues. Germline V gives CDR1 DFQATT, CDR2 SNEGSKA (reference sequence). The ends were cut back, 0 bases at V and 0 bases at J, with 18 bases in the middle. The CDR3 DNA reads TGCAGTGCTAGAGATTGGAGAACCCGGCTTTATAGCAATCAGCCCCAGCATTTT. This encodes CSARDWRTRLYSNQPQHF.

V is TRBV7-2 and J is TRBJ1-1; TRBD1 matches 7 bases. This CDR3 comprises 15 residues. Trimming cost V 4 bases and J 1 base; bases outside gene matches: 6. Germline V lookup: CDR1 SGHTA, CDR2 FQGNSA. CDR3 amino acids: CASSSIYRGNTEAFF. The CDR3 region has the DNA TGTGCCAGCAGCTCAATCTACAGGGGGAACACTGAAGCTTTCTTT.

This clonotype was picked up a small number of times. V is TRBV5-1 and J is TRBJ2-7; D is perhaps TRBD1 (6 bases). The V gene's germline CDR1 is SGHRS and CDR2 YFSETQ. Trimming removed 4 bases from V and 4 bases from J, with 12 bases in between. This CDR3 is built from 13 residues. As DNA, the CDR3 is TGCGCCAGCAGCGCCCGGGACATATACGAGCAGTACTTC. Its translation: CASSARDIYEQYF.

The chain is built from TRBV7-8 and TRBJ2-1; the match to TRBD2 covers 7 bases. V lost 1 base, J lost 5 bases, and 5 bases stayed unmatched. The CDR3 covers 15 residues. Germline lookup yields CDR1 SGHVS and CDR2 FQNEAQ. The CDR3, as DNA: TGTGCCAGCAGCTTAGGGGGAGGGTACGACAATGAGCAGTTCTTC. It specifies CASSLGGGYDNEQFF.

The chain is built from TRBV4-3 and TRBJ2-2; maybe TRBD1 (6 bases). With 4 bases removed from V and 5 bases from J, the gap between germline ends came to 17 bases. Germline CDR1 and CDR2: LGHNA and YSLEER. This CDR3 comprises 16 residues. CDR3 DNA sequence: TGCGCCAGCAGCCGTATCAGGGGACCCTCAACCGGGGAGCTGTTTTTT. Its translation is CASSRIRGPSTGELFF.

This clonotype has just a few counts. The chain is built from TRBV11-2 and TRBJ2-2; D call uncertain. The V and J ends lost 0 bases and 8 bases respectively, with 13 bases between them. The CDR3 sequence is 15 residues long. Germline V CDR1 and CDR2: SGHAT, FQNNGV. CDR3 nucleotide sequence: TGTGCCAGCAGCTTAGATCGTGCGACGAGGGGGGAGCTGTTTTTT. It yields the protein CASSLDRATRGELFF.

This chain connects TRBV5-1 to TRBJ2-2; TRBD1 matches 7 bases. The CDR3 spans 16 residues. Germline V gene lookup returns CDR1 SGHRS and CDR2 YFSETQ. V shed 3 bases and J 7 bases; nucleotides not matched to a gene: 12. The chain's CDR3 is CASSSEYGTENGELFF. Here the CDR3 DNA reads TGCGCCAGCAGCTCGGAATACGGGACAGAGAACGGGGAGCTGTTTTTT. Full variable domain (rest looked up from reference TRBV5-1 and TRBJ2-2): KAGVTQTPRYLIKTRGQQVTLSCSPISGHRSVSWYQQTPGQGLQFLFEYFSETQRNKGNFPGRFSGRQFSNSRSEMNVSTLELGDSALYLCASSSEYGTENGELFFGEGSRLTVL.